The T cell receptor (beta chain) described here comes from a study of vaccination effects on CD4 cells after COVID-19. Across the whole study: The second dose preceded post-vaccine samples by a median of 72 days.

Germline loops: CDR1 SGHTA, CDR2 FQGNSA. The CDR3 loop spans 17 amino acids. Germline trimming cut 5 bases from V and 6 bases from J; bases unmatched to any gene: 15. Assay used: immunoSEQ multiplex PCR; TCRdb lists only in-frame clones, some missing. The sample consists of roughly 56,000 clones, 73% of them appearing once. Sequencing followed a ViraFEST assay step that expanded antigen-specific CD4+ T cells with viral peptide pools. Isolation of CD4+ T cells took place after more than 9 days of culture. Participants completed two doses of the BNT162b2 or mRNA-1273 vaccine. Nucleocapsid antibody tests were negative, and the vaccine recipients had no prior SARS-CoV-2 infection. With respect to this clone: Its antigen is still unknown.

The receptor's source is a human donor who received a COVID-19 vaccine. V and J are TRBV7-2 and TRBJ1-4; 7 bases fit TRBD1. This specimen consisted of CD4+ T cells from PBMCs cultured with HCoV-229E spike peptides, obtained after COVID-19 vaccination. CDR3 amino acids: CASSLNPTGAPHEKLFF. CDR3 bases: TGTGCCAGCAGCCTTAACCCAACAGGGGCCCCCCATGAAAAACTGTTTTTT.